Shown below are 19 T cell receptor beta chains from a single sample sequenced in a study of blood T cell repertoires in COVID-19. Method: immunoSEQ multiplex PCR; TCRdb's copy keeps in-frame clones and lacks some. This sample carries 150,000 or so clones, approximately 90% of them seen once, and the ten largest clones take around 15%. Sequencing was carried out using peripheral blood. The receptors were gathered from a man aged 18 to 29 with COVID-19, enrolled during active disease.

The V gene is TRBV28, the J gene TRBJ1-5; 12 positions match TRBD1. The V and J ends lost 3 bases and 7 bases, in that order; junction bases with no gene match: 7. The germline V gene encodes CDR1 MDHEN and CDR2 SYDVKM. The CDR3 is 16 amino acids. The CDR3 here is CASSFSGTGGRQPQHF. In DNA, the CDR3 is TGTGCCAGCAGTTTTTCCGGGACAGGGGGCAGGCAGCCCCAGCATTTT.

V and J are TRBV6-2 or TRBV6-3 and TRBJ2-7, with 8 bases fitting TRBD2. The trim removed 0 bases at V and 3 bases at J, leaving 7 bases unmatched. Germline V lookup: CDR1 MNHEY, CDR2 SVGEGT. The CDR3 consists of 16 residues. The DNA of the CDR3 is TGTGCCAGCAGTTACTCCCGGGGGGGTAGGAACTACGAGCAGTACTTC. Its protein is CASSYSRGGRNYEQYF.

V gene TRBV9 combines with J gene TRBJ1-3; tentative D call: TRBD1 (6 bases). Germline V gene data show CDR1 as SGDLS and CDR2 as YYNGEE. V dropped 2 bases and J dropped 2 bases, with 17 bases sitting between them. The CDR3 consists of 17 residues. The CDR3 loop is CASSVDQGRNAGNTIYF. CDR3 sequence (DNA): TGTGCCAGCAGCGTCGATCAGGGGCGAAACGCTGGAAACACCATATATTTT.

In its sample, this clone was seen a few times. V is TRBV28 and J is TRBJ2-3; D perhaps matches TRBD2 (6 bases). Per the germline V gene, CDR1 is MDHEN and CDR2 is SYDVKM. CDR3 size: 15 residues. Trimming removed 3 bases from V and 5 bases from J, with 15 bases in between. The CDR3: CASSFIGQGGDTQYF. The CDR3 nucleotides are TGTGCCAGCAGTTTCATCGGGCAGGGAGGAGATACGCAGTATTTT.

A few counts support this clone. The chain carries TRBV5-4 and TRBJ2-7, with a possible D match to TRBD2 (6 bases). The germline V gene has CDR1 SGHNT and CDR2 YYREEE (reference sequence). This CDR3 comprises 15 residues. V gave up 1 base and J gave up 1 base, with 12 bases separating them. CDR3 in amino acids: CASSLIGSGSYEQYF. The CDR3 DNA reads TGTGCCAGCAGCTTGATCGGAAGCGGGTCCTACGAGCAGTACTTC.

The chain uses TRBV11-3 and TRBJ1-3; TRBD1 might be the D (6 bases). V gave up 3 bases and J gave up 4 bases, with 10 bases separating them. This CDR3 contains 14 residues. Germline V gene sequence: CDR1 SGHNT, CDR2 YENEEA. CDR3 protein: CASSFTGTGNTIYF. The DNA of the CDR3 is TGTGCCAGCAGCTTCACAGGGACAGGAAACACCATATATTTT.

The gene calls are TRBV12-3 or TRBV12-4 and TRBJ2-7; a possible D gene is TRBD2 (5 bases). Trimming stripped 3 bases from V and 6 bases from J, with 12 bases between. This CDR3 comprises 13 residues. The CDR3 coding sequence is TGTGCCAGCAGTTTGTCGGGGTTTGGCGAGCAGTACTTC. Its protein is CASSLSGFGEQYF.

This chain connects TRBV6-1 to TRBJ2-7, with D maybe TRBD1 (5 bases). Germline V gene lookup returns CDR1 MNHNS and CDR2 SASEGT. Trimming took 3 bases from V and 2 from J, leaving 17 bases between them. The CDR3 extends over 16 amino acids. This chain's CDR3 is CASSDAHPTAPYEQYF. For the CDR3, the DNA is TGTGCCAGCAGTGACGCGCATCCGACAGCCCCCTACGAGCAGTACTTC.

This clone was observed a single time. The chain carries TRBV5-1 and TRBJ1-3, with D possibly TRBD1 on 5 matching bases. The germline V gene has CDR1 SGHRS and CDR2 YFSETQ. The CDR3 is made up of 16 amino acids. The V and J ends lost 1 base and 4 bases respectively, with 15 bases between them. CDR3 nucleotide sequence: TGCGCCAGCAGCTTGACAGGACAACCTCTGGGAAACACCATATATTTT. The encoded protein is CASSLTGQPLGNTIYF.

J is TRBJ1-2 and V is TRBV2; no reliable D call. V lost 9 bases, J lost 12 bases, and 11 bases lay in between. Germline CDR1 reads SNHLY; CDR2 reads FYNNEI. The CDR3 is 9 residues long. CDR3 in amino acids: CASRSEHTF. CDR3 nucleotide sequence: TGTGCCAGTCGAAGTGAGCACACCTTC.

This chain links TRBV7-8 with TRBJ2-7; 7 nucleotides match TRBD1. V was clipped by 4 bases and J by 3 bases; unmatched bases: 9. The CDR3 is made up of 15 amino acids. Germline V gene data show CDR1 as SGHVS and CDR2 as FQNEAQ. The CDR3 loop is CASSSLETGSYEQYF. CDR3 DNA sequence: TGTGCCAGCAGCTCCCTCGAGACAGGGAGCTACGAGCAGTACTTC.

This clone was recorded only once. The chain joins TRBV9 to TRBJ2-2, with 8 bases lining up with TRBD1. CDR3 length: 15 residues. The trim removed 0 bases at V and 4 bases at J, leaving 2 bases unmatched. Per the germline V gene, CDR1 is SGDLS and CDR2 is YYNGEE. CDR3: CASSVAGQGTGELFF. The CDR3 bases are TGTGCCAGCAGCGTAGCAGGACAGGGCACCGGGGAGCTGTTTTTT.

The CDR3 sequence: CGASSTDTQYF. The CDR3, as DNA: TGCGGGGCTTCTAGCACAGATACGCAGTATTTT. J is TRBJ2-3 and V is TRBV20-1; possible D gene TRBD1, 5 bases. This CDR3 is built from 11 residues. Looked up from germline, CDR1 is DFQATT and CDR2 is SNEGSKA (reference sequence).

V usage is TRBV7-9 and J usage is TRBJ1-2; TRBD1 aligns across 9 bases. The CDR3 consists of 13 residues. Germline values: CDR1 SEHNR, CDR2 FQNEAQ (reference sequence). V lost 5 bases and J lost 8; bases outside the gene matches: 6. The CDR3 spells CASSPTGGAGYTF. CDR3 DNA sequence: TGTGCCAGCAGCCCAACAGGGGGCGCGGGCTACACCTTC.

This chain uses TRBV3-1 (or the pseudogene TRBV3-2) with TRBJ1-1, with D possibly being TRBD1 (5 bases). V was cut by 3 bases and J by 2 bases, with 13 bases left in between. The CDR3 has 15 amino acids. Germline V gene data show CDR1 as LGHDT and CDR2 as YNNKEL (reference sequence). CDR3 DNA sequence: TGTGCCAGCAGCCAGGGACTCAGGGTTAACACTGAAGCTTTCTTT. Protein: CASSQGLRVNTEAFF.

The CDR3 DNA reads TGTGCCAGCAGTCACTACCGGGACAGCAACTATGGCTACACCTTC. It encodes CASSHYRDSNYGYTF. V and J are TRBV28 and TRBJ1-2; 7 nucleotides agree with TRBD1. Germline V lookup: CDR1 MDHEN, CDR2 SYDVKM. Trimming took 5 bases from V and 2 from J; bases not matched to a gene: 8. This CDR3 has 15 amino acids.

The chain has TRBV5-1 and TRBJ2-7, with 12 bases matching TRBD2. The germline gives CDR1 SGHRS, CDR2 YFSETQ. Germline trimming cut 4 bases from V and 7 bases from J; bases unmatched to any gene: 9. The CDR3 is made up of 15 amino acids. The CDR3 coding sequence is TGCGCCAGCAGCCTGACTAGCGGGAGTTCGAGGGAGCAGTACTTC. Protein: CASSLTSGSSREQYF.

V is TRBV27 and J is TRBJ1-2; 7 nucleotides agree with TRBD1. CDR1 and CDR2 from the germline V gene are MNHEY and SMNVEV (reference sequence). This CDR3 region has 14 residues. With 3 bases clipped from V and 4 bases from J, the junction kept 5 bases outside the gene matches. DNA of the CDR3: TGTGCCAGCAGTTTCCAAGGACAGGCCTATGGCTACACCTTC. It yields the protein CASSFQGQAYGYTF.

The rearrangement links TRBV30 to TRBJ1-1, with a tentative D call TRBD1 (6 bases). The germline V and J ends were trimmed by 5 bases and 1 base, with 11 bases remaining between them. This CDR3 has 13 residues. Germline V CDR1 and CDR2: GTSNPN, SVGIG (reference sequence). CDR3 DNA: TGTGCCTGGGACAGGATGAAGAACACTGAAGCTTTCTTT. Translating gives CAWDRMKNTEAFF. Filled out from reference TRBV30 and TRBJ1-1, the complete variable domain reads SQTIHQWPATLVQPVGSPLSLECTVEGTSNPNLYWYRQAAGRGLQLLFYSVGIGQISSEVPQNLSASRPQDRQFILSSKKLLLSDSGFYLCAWDRMKNTEAFFGQGTRLTVV.